The 28 T cell receptor beta chains listed next were all sequenced from one sample in a study of CDR3 diversity in severe acne (dated by TCRdb to about 2019). Receptor libraries were prepared by PCR. TCRdb names Illumina HiSeq 2000 as the instrument used. TCRdb handled the public reads itself, with Q25 trimming in fastp and clone calling in MiXCR, and kept productive beta chains. Identical CDR3 protein sequences are pooled into one entry, listed with their most common genes and DNA. The sample table lists almost 85,000 distinct CDR3 sequences, about 54% of them with a count of one. The ten largest clones take up about 13% of the sample. Sequenced: blood. The receptor source for this set is a male donor in good health, without acne.

The chain couples TRBV6-9 to TRBJ1-2, with 8 nucleotides matching TRBD1. The CDR3 is made up of 16 amino acids. The ends lost 5 bases at V and 4 bases at J; junction bases unmatched: 12. CDR1 and CDR2 from the germline V gene are MNHGY and SVAAGI. CDR3: CASSGGQGEWVYGYTF. For the CDR3, the DNA is TGTGCCAGCAGTGGCGGACAGGGCGAGTGGGTCTATGGCTACACCTTC.

This chain joins TRBV5-4 and TRBJ1-4; tentatively, D is TRBD1 (6 bases). Trimming removed 4 bases from V and 7 bases from J, with 14 bases in between. This CDR3 is 14 amino acids long. CDR1 and CDR2 (germline): SGHNT, YYREEE (reference sequence). In nucleotides, the CDR3 is TGTGCCAGCAGCGGGGGGGCGCGATCTGAAAAACTGTTTTTT. Translating it yields CASSGGARSEKLFF.

Points on this clonotype: The junction departs from germline at one end; a sequencing error may be responsible. The V and J genes are TRBV6-5 and TRBJ2-1; TRBD2 might be the D (5 bases). The CDR3 covers 15 residues. The germline V gene encodes CDR1 MNHEY and CDR2 SVGAGI. The CDR3 coding sequence is TGTGCCAGCAGTTACGCGGGTTACTCCTACGATGAGCAGTTCTTC. It translates to CASSYAGYSYDEQFF.

This clonotype came up many times. The genes are TRBV9 and TRBJ2-7; TRBD1 aligns across 7 bases. V lost 0 bases to trimming and J lost 8 bases; unmatched junction nucleotides: 8. Germline CDR1 SGDLS, CDR2 YYNGEE. The CDR3 has 14 amino acids. Here the CDR3 reads CASSVAGTEGKQYF. In nucleotides, the CDR3 is TGTGCCAGCAGCGTAGCCGGGACAGAGGGGAAGCAGTACTTC.

This clonotype was counted ten times or more. The junction departs from germline at one end; a sequencing error may be responsible. The chain employs TRBV7-7 and TRBJ2-5; D is ambiguous. The CDR3 has 11 amino acids. CDR1 is SSHAT, CDR2 FNYEAQ, per germline (reference sequence). As DNA, the CDR3 is TGTGCTAGCAGCTTATCAGAGACCCAGTACTTC. Its translation is CASSLSETQYF.

V usage is TRBV12-3 or TRBV12-4 and J usage is TRBJ1-1; TRBD1 might be the D (6 bases). V lost 1 base and J 3 bases, leaving 12 bases between the germline ends. The CDR3 contains 15 residues. The chain's CDR3 is CASSLVRGGYTEAFF. CDR3 nucleotides: TGTGCCAGCAGTTTAGTAAGGGGGGGATACACTGAAGCTTTCTTT.

This clonotype turned up a few times. The chain employs TRBV24-1 and TRBJ1-2; 7 bases map to TRBD1. V shed 3 bases and J 1 base; nucleotides not matched to a gene: 7. CDR3 length equals 16 residues. Germline values: CDR1 KGHDR, CDR2 SFDVKD. For the CDR3, the DNA is TGTGCCACCAGTGATCCCGGGACAGTACTTAACTATGGCTACACCTTC. Translated, it gives CATSDPGTVLNYGYTF.

The genes are TRBV20-1 and TRBJ2-7; D gene ambiguous. Germline V lookup: CDR1 DFQATT, CDR2 SNEGSKA (reference sequence). This CDR3 has 13 residues. The germline V and J ends were trimmed by 6 bases and 0 bases, with 12 bases remaining between them. CDR3 amino acids: CSADESTSYEQYF. In DNA, the CDR3 is TGCAGTGCCGACGAGTCCACCTCCTACGAGCAGTACTTC.

This clonotype was observed many times. V and J are TRBV12-3 or TRBV12-4 and TRBJ2-7; unclear D gene. V lost 1 base and J 3 bases, leaving 4 bases between the germline ends. This CDR3 is 12 amino acids long. The CDR3 reads CASSLGYYEQYF. Here the CDR3 DNA reads TGTGCCAGCAGTTTAGGGTACTACGAGCAGTACTTC.

Written as DNA, the CDR3 is TGTGCCAGCAGCTTTCCGGCGGGGGCTGGCGAGCAGTACTTC. Protein: CASSFPAGAGEQYF. The rearrangement joins TRBV2 to TRBJ2-7, with D maybe TRBD2 (7 bases). The germline V gene has CDR1 SNHLY and CDR2 FYNNEI. This CDR3 comprises 14 residues. V dropped 6 bases and J dropped 6 bases, with 18 bases sitting between them. Variable domain in full (rest from reference TRBV2 and TRBJ2-7): EPEVTQTPSHQVTQMGQEVILRCVPISNHLYFYWYRQILGQKVEFLVSFYNNEISEKSEIFDDQFSVERPDGSNFTLKIRSTKLEDSAMYFCASSFPAGAGEQYFGPGTRLTVT.

With regard to this clonotype: One end of the junction fails to match germline, which may point to a read error. The chain links TRBV7-2 to TRBJ1-4; 7 nucleotides align to TRBD1. The CDR3 spans 15 residues. Germline V gives CDR1 SGHTA, CDR2 FQGNSA. This chain's CDR3 is CARSLGQGGGGKLFF. The CDR3, as DNA: TGTGCCCGCAGCTTAGGGCAGGGGGGGGGTGGAAAACTGTTTTTT. The entire variable domain, with the rest obtained from reference TRBV7-2 and TRBJ1-4, is as follows: GAGVSQSPSNKVTEKGKDVELRCDPISGHTALYWYRQSLGQGLEFLIYFQGNSAPDKSGLPSDRFSAERTGGSVSTLTIQRTQQEDSAVYLCARSLGQGGGGKLFFGSGTQLSVL.

In this sample, this clonotype turned up a few times. The chain employs TRBV10-3 and TRBJ1-2; a weak D match, TRBD1 (5 bases). V was shortened by 2 bases and J by 8 bases, with 15 bases between the two germline ends. The CDR3 consists of 14 residues. CDR1 ENHRY and CDR2 SYGVKD come from the germline V gene. The CDR3 here is CAISEPNQGVGYTF. DNA of the CDR3: TGTGCCATCAGTGAGCCGAACCAGGGAGTAGGCTACACCTTC.

This sequence joins TRBV5-1 and TRBJ1-2; no clear D gene. Trimming took 0 bases from V and 12 from J, leaving 18 bases between them. The CDR3 length is 14 residues. Germline V gene data show CDR1 as SGHRS and CDR2 as YFSETQ. The CDR3 loop is CASSLEGRLSGNTF. CDR3 coding DNA: TGCGCCAGCAGCTTGGAAGGGCGTTTATCTGGAAACACCTTC.

The chain is built from TRBV6-1 and TRBJ2-3, with TRBD2 identical over 13 bases. V trimming: 7 bases; J trimming: 7 bases; junction bases outside the gene matches: 5. This CDR3 is built from 14 residues. The germline V gene has CDR1 MNHNS and CDR2 SASEGT. CDR3 nucleotides: TGTGCCAGCACGGGCGGGACTAGCGGGAATACGCAGTATTTT. Translating gives CASTGGTSGNTQYF.

This clonotype has only a few counts. One junction end disagrees with the germline gene, perhaps due to a read error. The CDR3 region is CASSHSGGGNEQFF. As DNA, the CDR3 is TGTGCTAGCAGCCATAGCGGGGGGGGTAATGAGCAGTTCTTC. The chain joins TRBV7-7 to TRBJ2-1; 11 nucleotides agree with TRBD2. From germline, CDR1 is SSHAT and CDR2 FNYEAQ (reference sequence). The CDR3 consists of 14 residues.

As for this clonotype: The germline gene is not matched at one end of the junction; a read error may be the cause. The gene calls are TRBV25-1 and TRBJ1-1; TRBD1 matches 7 bases. The germline V gene encodes CDR1 MGHDK and CDR2 SYGVNS. CDR3 size: 14 residues. CDR3 sequence: CASRAGGRSTEVFF. The CDR3 nucleotides read TGTGCCAGCAGGGCAGGGGGAAGGTCCACTGAAGTTTTCTTT.

The table lists this clonotype with a few counts. The rearrangement joins TRBV2 to TRBJ1-2; a possible D gene is TRBD1 (5 bases). This CDR3 is built from 14 residues. V lost 7 bases and J 5 bases, leaving 17 bases between the germline ends. Germline V gene sequence: CDR1 SNHLY, CDR2 FYNNEI. The CDR3 DNA reads as TGTGCCAGCATTTGGAGCGGGGCGCGATATGGCTACACCTTC. Amino acid sequence: CASIWSGARYGYTF.

The table lists this clonotype with a few counts. The genes are TRBV29-1 and TRBJ1-1; no clear D gene. The V end lost 0 bases, the J end lost 2 bases, and 4 bases lay between the germline ends. In germline, CDR1 is SQVTM, CDR2 ANQGSEA. The CDR3 covers 12 residues. The DNA for the CDR3 is TGCAGCGTTGAAGACCCCAACACTGAAGCTTTCTTT. Translated, it gives CSVEDPNTEAFF.

The chain combines TRBV10-1 with TRBJ1-2; TRBD1 agrees at 8 bases. The J segment lost 8 bases and the V segment lost 2 bases, leaving 13 bases of the junction unmatched. CDR3 length: 16 amino acids. CDR1 and CDR2 from the germline V gene are WNHNN and SYGVQD (reference sequence). CDR3 sequence (DNA): TGCGCCAGCAGTGAGACACAGGGGGTTGTCTCTGAGGGCTACACCTTC. This encodes CASSETQGVVSEGYTF.

The chain links TRBV11-3 to TRBJ2-7, with TRBD1 matching over 9 bases. Germline lookup yields CDR1 SGHNT and CDR2 YENEEA. The V gene end was trimmed by 5 bases and the J gene end by 7 bases; junction bases not matched to a gene: 12. This CDR3 has 15 residues. The CDR3 bases are TGTGCCAGCAGCCTTCGACAGGGGGATTACAGTGAGCAGTACTTC. This sequence encodes CASSLRQGDYSEQYF.

Turning to this clonotype: One junction end does not reproduce the germline sequence, and a read error may be involved. The genes are TRBV5-1 and TRBJ1-2; D is undetermined. The CDR3 has 13 residues. Germline V gives CDR1 SGHRS, CDR2 YFSETQ. The CDR3 DNA reads as TGCGCCAACAGCCCCGACGGAGACTATGGCTACACCTTC. Translation: CANSPDGDYGYTF. Full variable domain (remainder filled in from reference TRBV5-1 and TRBJ1-2): KAGVTQTPRYLIKTRGQQVTLSCSPISGHRSVSWYQQTPGQGLQFLFEYFSETQRNKGNFPGRFSGRQFSNSRSEMNVSTLELGDSALYLCANSPDGDYGYTFGSGTRLTVV.

V and J are TRBV13 and TRBJ1-6; D not resolved. Germline CDR1 reads PRHDT; CDR2 reads FYEKMQ (reference sequence). Trimming left V 5 bases short and J 13 bases short, with 12 bases between. This CDR3 contains 12 residues. The DNA for the CDR3 is TGTGCCAGCAGCATCGGACGTCTCCCCCTCCACTTT. Encoded protein: CASSIGRLPLHF. The whole variable domain, filled in from reference TRBV13 and TRBJ1-6, reads AAGVIQSPRHLIKEKRETATLKCYPIPRHDTVYWYQQGPGQDPQFLISFYEKMQSDKGSIPDRFSAQQFSDYHSELNMSSLELGDSALYFCASSIGRLPLHFGNGTRLTVT.

About this clonotype itself: An end of the junction does not agree with germline; a read error may underlie this. The chain employs TRBV7-3 and TRBJ1-2; D is ambiguous. The CDR3 has 12 amino acids. Germline CDR1 and CDR2: SGHTA and FQGTGA. DNA of the CDR3: TGTGCCAGCAGCTTAGCTAAAAACGGCTACCCCTTC. It encodes CASSLAKNGYPF.

Only a few counts were recorded for this clonotype. The V call is TRBV2, the J call TRBJ1-2; D is uncertain. This CDR3 comprises 13 residues. The germline V and J ends were trimmed by 8 bases and 4 bases, with 14 bases remaining between them. CDR1 is SNHLY and CDR2 is FYNNEI in the germline V gene. The chain's CDR3 is CASSLSTVYGYTF. The DNA of the CDR3 is TGTGCCAGCTCGTTAAGTACCGTCTATGGCTACACCTTC.

This chain links TRBV6-6 with TRBJ1-2; TRBD1 might be the D (5 bases). Germline V gene data show CDR1 as MNHNY and CDR2 as SVGAGI (reference sequence). The CDR3 consists of 12 residues. Trimming took 7 bases from V and 2 from J, leaving 8 bases between them. The CDR3 loop reads CASTGGNYGYTF. DNA for the CDR3: TGTGCCAGCACTGGGGGAAACTATGGCTACACCTTC.

A word on this clonotype: Lacking the conserved final phenylalanine or tryptophan, this CDR3 likely reflects a read error. The rearrangement links TRBV20-1 to TRBJ2-1; tentative D call: TRBD1 (6 bases). Germline CDR1 DFQATT, CDR2 SNEGSKA (reference sequence). Trimming pared 6 bases from V and 6 bases from J, leaving 18 bases between. CDR3 length: 14 amino acids. CDR3 in DNA: TGCAGTGCGGGGGCAGGAGCAGTCCGCAATGAGCAGTTCTCC. Translated, it gives CSAGAGAVRNEQFS.

This clonotype was picked up many times. The chain is built from TRBV6-5 and TRBJ2-2; 11 bases fit TRBD1. Germline V lookup: CDR1 MNHEY, CDR2 SVGAGI. Trimming removed 6 bases from V and 4 bases from J; junction bases left unmatched: 7. The CDR3 sequence is 16 residues long. The CDR3 region has the DNA TGTGCCAGCAGGCCCCCCGGGACAGGGGGCACCGGGGAGCTGTTTTTT. Protein: CASRPPGTGGTGELFF.

This sequence joins TRBV3-1 and TRBJ2-2; D gene uncertain. The germline V and J ends were trimmed by 5 bases and 6 bases, with 7 bases remaining between them. The CDR3 totals 12 residues. Germline CDR1 is LGHDT and CDR2 is YNNKEL (reference sequence). The CDR3, as DNA: TGTGCCAGCAGCAGATACCCCGGGGAGCTGTTTTTT. Its protein is CASSRYPGELFF. The whole variable domain, filled in from reference TRBV3-1 and TRBJ2-2, reads DTAVSQTPKYLVTQMGNDKSIKCEQNLGHDTMYWYKQDSKKFLKIMFSYNNKELIINETVPNRFSPKSPDKAHLNLHINSLELGDSAVYFCASSRYPGELFFGEGSRLTVL.